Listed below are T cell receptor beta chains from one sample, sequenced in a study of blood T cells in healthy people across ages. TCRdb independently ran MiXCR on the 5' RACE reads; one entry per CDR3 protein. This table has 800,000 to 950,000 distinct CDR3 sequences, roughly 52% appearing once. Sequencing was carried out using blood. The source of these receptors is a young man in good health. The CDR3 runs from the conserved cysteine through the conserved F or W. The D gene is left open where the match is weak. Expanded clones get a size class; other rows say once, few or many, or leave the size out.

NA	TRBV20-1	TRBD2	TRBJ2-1	TGCAGTGCTAGAGAAATAAAAAAGGGACTAGGTACCGATGAGCAGTTCTTC	CSAREIKKGLGTDEQFF
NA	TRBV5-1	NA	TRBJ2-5	TGCGCCAGCAGCTTGGTGGCGGCACAAGAGACCCAGTACTTC	CASSLVAAQETQYF
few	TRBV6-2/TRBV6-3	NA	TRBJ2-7	TGTGCCAGCAGTGAAAAGGACTCCCTCGGGTACTTC	CASSEKDSLGYF
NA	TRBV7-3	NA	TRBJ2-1	TGTGCCAGCAGCCCAATGGGCCCTGGGGATGAGCAGTTCTTC	CASSPMGPGDEQFF
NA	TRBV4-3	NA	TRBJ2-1	TGCGCCAGCAGCCTAACTATAGGCGTGGGCTCCTACAATGAGCAGTTCTTC	CASSLTIGVGSYNEQFF
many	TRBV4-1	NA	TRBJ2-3	TGCGCCAGCAGCCAAGGGGTCACAGATACGCAGTATTTT	CASSQGVTDTQYF
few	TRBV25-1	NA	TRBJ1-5	TGTGCCAGCAGTGCCGCAGGTTTCCAGCCCCAGCATTTT	CASSAAGFQPQHF
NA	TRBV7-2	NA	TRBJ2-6	TGTGCCAGCGGTGGCACAGGGTCTGGGGCCAACGTCCTGACTTTC	CASGGTGSGANVLTF
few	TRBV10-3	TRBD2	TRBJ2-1	TGTGCCATCAGCGGGACTAGCGTGGGCAATGAGCAGTTCTTC	CAISGTSVGNEQFF
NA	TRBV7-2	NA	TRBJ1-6	TGTGCCAGCCGGTGGGCCAGCGATTCACCCCTCCACTTT	CASRWASDSPLHF
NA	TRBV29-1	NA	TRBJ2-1	TGCAGCGTTGGAAGGGGTAGCAGATGGGGGGAGCAGTTCTTC	CSVGRGSRWGEQFF
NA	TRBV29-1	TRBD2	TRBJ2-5	TGCAGCGTCGGGGGGGCCCAAGAGACCCAGTACTTC	CSVGGAQETQYF
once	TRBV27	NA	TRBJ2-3	TGTGCCAGCAGTTTATTTACCGGGGCTAGCACAGATACGCAGTATTTT	CASSLFTGASTDTQYF
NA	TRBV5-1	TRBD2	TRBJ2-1	TGCGCCAGCAATGCGGGAGTAGCGGGCCCGGGTGAGCAGTTCTTC	CASNAGVAGPGEQFF
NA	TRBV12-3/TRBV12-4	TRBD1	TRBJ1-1	TGTGCCAGCACCCGACAGGGGGCGAGCACTGAAGCTTTCTTT	CASTRQGASTEAFF
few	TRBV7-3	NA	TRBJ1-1	TGTGCCAGCAGCCGAGCAGTGAACACTGAAGCTTTCTTT	CASSRAVNTEAFF
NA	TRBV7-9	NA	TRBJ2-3	TGTGCCACCTTGGAACTTATCACAGATACGCAGTATTTT	CATLELITDTQYF
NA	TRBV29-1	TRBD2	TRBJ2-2	TGCAGCGTTGCGGGGGGAACGGACACCGGGGAGCTGTTTTTT	CSVAGGTDTGELFF
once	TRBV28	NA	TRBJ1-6	TGTGCCGCATTCTCTCCAGCGGGAAAGAATTCACCCCTCCACTTT	CAAFSPAGKNSPLHF
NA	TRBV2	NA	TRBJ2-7	TGTGCCAGCAGTCGACAGAAGGCCTACGAGCAGTACTTC	CASSRQKAYEQYF
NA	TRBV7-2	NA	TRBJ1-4	TGTGCCAGCAGCTTGGGACCCTGGGGCGAAAAACTGTTTTTT	CASSLGPWGEKLFF
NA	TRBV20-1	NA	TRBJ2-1	TGCAGTGCTAGGGGTCAGCGCTCGAGGTTTGGGGACTACAATGAGCAGTTCTTC	CSARGQRSRFGDYNEQFF
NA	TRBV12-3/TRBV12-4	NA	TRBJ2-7	TGTGCCAGCAGTTTAGGGCTCCTCGAGCAGTACTTC	CASSLGLLEQYF
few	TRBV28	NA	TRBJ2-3	TGTGCCAGCAGTTCTCAGAGGGATACGCAGTATTTT	CASSSQRDTQYF
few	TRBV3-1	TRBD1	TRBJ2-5	TGTGCCAGCAGTCGCCCGGACAGGTTCCAAGAGACCCAGTACTTC	CASSRPDRFQETQYF
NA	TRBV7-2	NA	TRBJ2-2	TGTGCCAGCAGCCCAACTATGACAGGAACCGGGGAGCTGTTTTTT	CASSPTMTGTGELFF
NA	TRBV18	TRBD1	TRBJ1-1	TGTGCCAGCTCACCACCTGGACAGGTTGGGGTTAAAGGAGCTTTCTTT	CASSPPGQVGVKGAFF
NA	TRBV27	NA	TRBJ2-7	TGTGCCAGCAGTTTCCTAAAGGCGGAGGACGAGCAGTACTTC	CASSFLKAEDEQYF
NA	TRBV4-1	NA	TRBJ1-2	TGCGCCAGCAGTCAAGTGGGTAACTATGGCTACACCTTC	CASSQVGNYGYTF
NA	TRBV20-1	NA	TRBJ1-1	TGCAGTGCTTTAGACACCCTCGCCGCTGAAGCTTTCTTT	CSALDTLAAEAFF
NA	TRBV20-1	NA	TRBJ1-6	TGCAGTGCTAGGGAAAGGACCTATAATTCAGCCCTCCACTTT	CSARERTYNSALHF
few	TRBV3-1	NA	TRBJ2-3	TGTGCCAGCAGCCGCCGAAAAGGCGGGGCGGGCACAGATACGCAGTATTTT	CASSRRKGGAGTDTQYF
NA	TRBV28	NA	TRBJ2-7	TGTGCCAGTCAAACAGTATACGAGCAGTACTTC	CASQTVYEQYF
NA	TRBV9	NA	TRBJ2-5	TGTGCCAGCAGCCCAGAATCGAACCAAGAGACCCAGTACTTC	CASSPESNQETQYF
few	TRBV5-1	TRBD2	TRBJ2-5	TGCGCCAGCAGCTTCGGGACTAGCGGGTCCCAAGAGACCCAGTACTTC	CASSFGTSGSQETQYF